This paragraph reports one TCR beta chain. Each TCR library used 500 ng of total RNA and a linear amplification protocol. TCRdb re-analysed the reads in MiXCR, keeping a single row per CDR3 protein. The repertoire holds approximately 180,000 distinct CDR3 sequences, with about 74% as singletons. The sample is drawn from a study of healthy donors' naive CD4 and CD8 T cells. The source of this sequence is a pool of human donors in good health; the sample pools cells from several healthy donors. Material for sequencing was naive CD4+ and CD8+ T cells sorted from blood, pooled from several donors.

The CDR3 reads CSVPENGYTF. The CDR3 bases are TGCAGCGTCCCAGAGAATGGCTACACCTTC. The chain has TRBV29-1 and TRBJ1-2, with D unresolved. CDR3 length: 10 amino acids. From germline, CDR1 is SQVTM and CDR2 ANQGSEA. The V end lost 6 bases, the J end lost 6 bases, and 8 bases lay between the germline ends.